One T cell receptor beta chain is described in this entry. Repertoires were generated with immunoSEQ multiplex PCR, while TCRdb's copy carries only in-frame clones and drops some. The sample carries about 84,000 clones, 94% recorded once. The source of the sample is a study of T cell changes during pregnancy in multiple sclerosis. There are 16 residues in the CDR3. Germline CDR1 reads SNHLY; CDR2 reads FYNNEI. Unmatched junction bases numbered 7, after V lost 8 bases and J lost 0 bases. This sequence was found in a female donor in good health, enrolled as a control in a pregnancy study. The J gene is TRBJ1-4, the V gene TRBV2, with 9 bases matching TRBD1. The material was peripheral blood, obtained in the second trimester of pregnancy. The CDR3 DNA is TGTGCCAGCGGGGGACAGGGAAGATCAACTAATGAAAAACTGTTTTTT. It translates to CASGGQGRSTNEKLFF. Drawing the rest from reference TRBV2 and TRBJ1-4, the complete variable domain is EPEVTQTPSHQVTQMGQEVILRCVPISNHLYFYWYRQILGQKVEFLVSFYNNEISEKSEIFDDQFSVERPDGSNFTLKIRSTKLEDSAMYFCASGGQGRSTNEKLFFGSGTQLSVL.